The following is a T cell receptor (beta chain) sequence with its context. In its sample, this clone was seen once. This receptor's antigen is unknown. No much larger clone is present one base from it, and per-base qualities are unavailable. From the cysteine through the phenylalanine, the CDR3 covers 14 amino acids. The DNA shown is the 42-base CDR3, in frame from base 1. The germline V gene supplies CDR1 SGHVS and CDR2 FQNEAQ. V is reduced by 5 bases and J by 5 bases, leaving a spacing of 13 bases between them. Whole blood was collected in K2EDTA tubes by collaborating institutions according to the institutions' own protocols. For TCRbeta analysis, collaborators shipped samples as frozen whole blood, isolated PBMCs, or DNA extracted from either of those sample types. TCRbeta CDR3 regions were amplified from genomic DNA using the immunoSEQ Assay, a bias-controlled multiplex PCR. Processing in the source paper ran as follows. The number of nucleated cells in each sample was estimated by amplification of reference gene primers within the assay. Sequence reads were collapsed and filtered to measure the absolute abundance of every unique TCRbeta CDR3 rearrangement. Productive Simpson clonality was computed per sample as the square root of Simpson's diversity index over productive rearrangements. Drawn from immuneACCESS, this table holds only the in-frame rearrangements with V and J called that TCRdb kept. Clones are partly lost; checked studies trace under half to an unresolved V gene and leave the rest unexplained. D and trimming were read from the DNA, whereas the V and J calls and clone size are those reported in that table. For this sample there are around 250,000 clones; 70% to 85% appear just once. The leading ten clones occupy 1.5% to 2% of the sample.

The sample is drawn from a study of blood T cell repertoires in COVID-19 (dated by TCRdb to the early 2020s). Regarding the study in general: Collaborator samples came from the United States, Italy and Spain and covered acute and convalescent phases of COVID-19. The material from the prospective study consisted of cDNA or gDNA derived from T cells, B-cell-depleted T cells, or PBMCs. The samples were drawn from two sources: the first 160 participants of the ongoing ImmuneRACE study, and 1,000 to 1,500 subjects contributed by 6 global collaborators. The dataset comprised deeply sampled blood TCRbeta repertoires from subjects exposed to, actively infected with, or recovered from COVID-19. A de-identified subject ID, COVID-19 status, age in years and sex were almost always included in the sample metadata. A freely available public database, intended as a resource for researchers studying the immune response to SARS-CoV-2, is where the repertoires were released. HLA class I and class II types, where available, came from metadata supplied by the sample provider rather than from assay-based typing.

Findings and caveats that apply to the study as a whole: The quantity of clinical and demographic metadata differed by source and by participant and was supplied without curation.

This receptor chain uses TRBV7-8 and TRBJ2-1, and TRBD1 may be the D gene, going by 6 matching bases. What was sequenced was peripheral blood. This sequence was found in a woman older than 75 with acute or convalescent COVID-19. The base sequence is TGTGCCAGCAGCCTACGGACAGTAAACAATGAGCAGTTCTTC. Its translation reads: CASSLRTVNNEQFF. The CDR3, completed at both ends by the reference TRBV7-8 and TRBJ2-1 genes, gives the full variable domain GAGVSQSPRYKVAKRGQDVALRCDPISGHVSLFWYQQALGQGPEFLTYFQNEAQLDKSGLPSDRFFAERPEGSVSTLKIQRTQQEDSAVYLCASSLRTVNNEQFFGPGTRLTVL.